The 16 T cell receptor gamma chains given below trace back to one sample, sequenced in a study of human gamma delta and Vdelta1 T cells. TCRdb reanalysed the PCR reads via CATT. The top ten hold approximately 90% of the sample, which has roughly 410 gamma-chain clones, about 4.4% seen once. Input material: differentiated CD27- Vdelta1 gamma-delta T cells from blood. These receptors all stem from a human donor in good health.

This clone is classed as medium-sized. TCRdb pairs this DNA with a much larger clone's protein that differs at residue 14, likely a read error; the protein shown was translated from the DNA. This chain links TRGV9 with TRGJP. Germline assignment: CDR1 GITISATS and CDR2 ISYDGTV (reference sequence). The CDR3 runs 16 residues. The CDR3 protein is CALWEVRELGKKIEVF. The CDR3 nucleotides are TGTGCCTTGTGGGAGGTGCGGGAGTTGGGCAAAAAAATCGAGGTATTT.

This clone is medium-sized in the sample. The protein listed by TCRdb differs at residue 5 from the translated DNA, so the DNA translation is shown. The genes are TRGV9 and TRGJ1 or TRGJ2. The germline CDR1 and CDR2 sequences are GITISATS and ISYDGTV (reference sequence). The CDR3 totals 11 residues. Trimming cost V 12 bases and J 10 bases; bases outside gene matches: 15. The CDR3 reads CAGWDVGKKLF. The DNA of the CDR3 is TGTGCCGGGTGGGATGTTGGCAAGAAACTCTTT.

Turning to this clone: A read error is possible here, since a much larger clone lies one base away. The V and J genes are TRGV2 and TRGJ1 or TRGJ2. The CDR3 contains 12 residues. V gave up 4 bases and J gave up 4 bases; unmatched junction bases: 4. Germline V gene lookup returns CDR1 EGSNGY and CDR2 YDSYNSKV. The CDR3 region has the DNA TGTGCCACCTGGGATGCGTATTATAAGAAACTCTTT. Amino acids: CATWDAYYKKLF.

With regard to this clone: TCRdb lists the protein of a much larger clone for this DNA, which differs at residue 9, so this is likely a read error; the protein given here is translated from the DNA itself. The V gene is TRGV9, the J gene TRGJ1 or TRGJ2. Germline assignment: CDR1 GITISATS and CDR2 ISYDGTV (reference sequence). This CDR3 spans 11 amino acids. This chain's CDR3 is CALWEVGKTLF. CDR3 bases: TGTGCCTTGTGGGAGGTTGGCAAGACACTCTTT.

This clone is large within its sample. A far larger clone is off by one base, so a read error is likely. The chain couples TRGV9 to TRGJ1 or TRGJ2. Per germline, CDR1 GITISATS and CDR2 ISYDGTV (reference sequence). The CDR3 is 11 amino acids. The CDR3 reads CAVWEVGKKLF. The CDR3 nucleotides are TGTGCCGTGTGGGAGGTTGGCAAGAAACTCTTT.

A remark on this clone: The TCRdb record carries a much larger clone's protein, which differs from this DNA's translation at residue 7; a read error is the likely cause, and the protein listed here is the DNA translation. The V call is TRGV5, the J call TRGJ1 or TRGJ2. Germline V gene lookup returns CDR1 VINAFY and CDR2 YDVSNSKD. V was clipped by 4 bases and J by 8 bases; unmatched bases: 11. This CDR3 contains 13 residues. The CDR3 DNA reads TGTGCCACCTGGGAGAAGCTAGGGCATAAGAAACTCTTT. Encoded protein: CATWEKLGHKKLF.

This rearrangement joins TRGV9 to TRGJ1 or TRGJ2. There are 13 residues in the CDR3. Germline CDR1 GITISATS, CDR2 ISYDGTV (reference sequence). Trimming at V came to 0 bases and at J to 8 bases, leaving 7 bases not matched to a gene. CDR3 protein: CALWEVARDKKLF. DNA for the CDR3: TGTGCCTTGTGGGAGGTGGCTAGGGATAAGAAACTCTTT.

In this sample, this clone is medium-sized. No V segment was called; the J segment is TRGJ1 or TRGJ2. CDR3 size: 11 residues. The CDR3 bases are TGTGCCACCTTTGACGCAGTAAGGAAACTCTTT. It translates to CATFDAVRKLF.

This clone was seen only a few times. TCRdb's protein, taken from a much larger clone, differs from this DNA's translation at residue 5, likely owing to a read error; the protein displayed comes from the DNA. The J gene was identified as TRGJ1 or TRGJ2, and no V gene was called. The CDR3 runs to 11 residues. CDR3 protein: CATWEAVRKLF. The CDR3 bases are TGTGCCACCTGGGAGGCAGTAAGGAAACTCTTT.

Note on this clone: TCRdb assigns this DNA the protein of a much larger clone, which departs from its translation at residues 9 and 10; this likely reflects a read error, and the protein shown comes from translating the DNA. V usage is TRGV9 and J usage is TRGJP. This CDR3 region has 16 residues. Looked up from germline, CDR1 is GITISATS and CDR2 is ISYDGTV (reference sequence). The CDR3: CALWEVREVCKKIKVF. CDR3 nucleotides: TGTGCCTTGTGGGAGGTGCGGGAGGTGTGCAAAAAAATCAAGGTCTTT.

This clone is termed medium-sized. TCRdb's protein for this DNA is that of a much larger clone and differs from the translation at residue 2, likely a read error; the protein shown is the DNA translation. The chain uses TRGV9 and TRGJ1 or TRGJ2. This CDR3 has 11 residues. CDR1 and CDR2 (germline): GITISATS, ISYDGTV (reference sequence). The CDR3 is CTLWEVGKKLF. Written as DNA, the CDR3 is TGTACCTTGTGGGAGGTTGGCAAGAAACTCTTT.

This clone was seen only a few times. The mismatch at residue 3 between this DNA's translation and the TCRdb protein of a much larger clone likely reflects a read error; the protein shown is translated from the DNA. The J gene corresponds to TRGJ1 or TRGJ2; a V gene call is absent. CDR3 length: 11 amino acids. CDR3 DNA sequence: TGTGCCTTCTGGGACGCAGTAAGGAAACTCTTT. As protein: CAFWDAVRKLF.

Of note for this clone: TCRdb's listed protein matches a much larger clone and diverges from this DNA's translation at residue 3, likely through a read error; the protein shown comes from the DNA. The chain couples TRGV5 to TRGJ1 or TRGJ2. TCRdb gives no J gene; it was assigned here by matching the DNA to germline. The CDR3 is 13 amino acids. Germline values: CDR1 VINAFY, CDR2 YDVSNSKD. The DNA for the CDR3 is TGTGCCGCCTGGGAGAAGCCAGGGCATAAGAAACTCTTT. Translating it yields CAAWEKPGHKKLF.

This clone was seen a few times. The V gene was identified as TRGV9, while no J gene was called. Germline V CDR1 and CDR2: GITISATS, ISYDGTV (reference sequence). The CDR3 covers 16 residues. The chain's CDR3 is CALWEVREVGKKKKVF. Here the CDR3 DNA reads TGTGCCTTGTGGGAGGTGCGGGAGGTGGGCAAAAAAAAAAAGGTCTTT.

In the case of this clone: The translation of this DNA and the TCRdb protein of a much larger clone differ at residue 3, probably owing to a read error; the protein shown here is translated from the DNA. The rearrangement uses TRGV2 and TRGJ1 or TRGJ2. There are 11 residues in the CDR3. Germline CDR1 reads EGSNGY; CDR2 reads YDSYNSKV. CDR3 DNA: TGTGCCATCTGGGACGCAGTAAGGAAACTCTTT. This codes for CAIWDAVRKLF.

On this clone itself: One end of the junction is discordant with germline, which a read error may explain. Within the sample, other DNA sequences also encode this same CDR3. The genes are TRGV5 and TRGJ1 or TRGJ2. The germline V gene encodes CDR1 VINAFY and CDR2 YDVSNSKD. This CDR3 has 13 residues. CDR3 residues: CATWEKPGHKKLF. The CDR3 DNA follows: TGCGCCACCTGGGAGAAGCCTGGGCATAAGAAACTCTTT.